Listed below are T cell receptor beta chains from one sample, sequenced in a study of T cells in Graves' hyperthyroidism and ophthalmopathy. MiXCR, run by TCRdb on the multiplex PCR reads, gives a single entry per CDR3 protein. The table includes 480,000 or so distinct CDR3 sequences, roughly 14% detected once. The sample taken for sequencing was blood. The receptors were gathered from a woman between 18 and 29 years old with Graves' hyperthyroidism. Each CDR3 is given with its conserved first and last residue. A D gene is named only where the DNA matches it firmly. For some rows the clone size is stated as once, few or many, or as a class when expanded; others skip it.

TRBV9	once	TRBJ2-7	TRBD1	CASSRRQTGICEQYF	TGTGCCAGCAGTCGCCGTCAGACAGGGATTTGCGAGCAGTACTTC
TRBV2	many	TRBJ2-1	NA	CAGKPTGSYNEQFF	TGTGCCGGCAAGCCGACAGGCTCCTACAATGAGCAGTTCTTC
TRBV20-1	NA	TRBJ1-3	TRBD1	CSARDPPGSTGGGGNTIYF	TGCAGTGCTAGAGATCCCCCCGGCTCGACAGGGGGAGGTGGAAACACCATATATTTT
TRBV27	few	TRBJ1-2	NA	CASSLKVGGYNYGYTF	TGTGCCAGCAGTTTAAAAGTGGGGGGCTATAACTATGGCTACACCTTC
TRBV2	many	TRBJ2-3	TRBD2	CASSAGLAGTDTQYF	TGTGCCAGCAGTGCGGGACTAGCGGGCACAGATACGCAGTATTTT
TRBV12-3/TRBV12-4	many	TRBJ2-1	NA	CASGAGGNRENEQFF	TGTGCCAGCGGGGCTGGGGGGAACCGGGAGAATGAGCAGTTCTTC
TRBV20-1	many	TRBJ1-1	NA	CSGAIGGTEAFF	TGCAGTGGAGCGATCGGGGGCACTGAAGCTTTCTTT
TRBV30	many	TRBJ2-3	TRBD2	CAWSVLTSRDTQYF	TGTGCCTGGAGTGTACTGACTAGCCGGGATACGCAGTATTTT
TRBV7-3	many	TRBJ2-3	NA	CASSLFGGFTDTQYF	TGTGCCAGCAGCTTATTTGGGGGATTCACAGATACGCAGTATTTT
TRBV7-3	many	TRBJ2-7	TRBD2	CASSPRASGRVGEQYF	TGTGCCAGCAGCCCACGGGCGAGCGGGAGGGTGGGCGAGCAGTACTTC
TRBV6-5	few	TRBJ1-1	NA	CASSYKAGTEAFF	TGTGCCAGCAGTTACAAGGCTGGGACTGAAGCTTTCTTT
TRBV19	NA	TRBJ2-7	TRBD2	CASSILEGGPRNEQYF	TGTGCCAGTAGTATATTGGAGGGAGGGCCGCGGAATGAGCAGTACTTC
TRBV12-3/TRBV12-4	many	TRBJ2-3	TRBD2	CATGLAGGHGTDTQYF	TGTGCCACAGGACTAGCGGGAGGGCACGGCACAGATACGCAGTATTTT
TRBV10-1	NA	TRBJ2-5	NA	CASSESGGLETQYF	TGCGCCAGCAGTGAGTCTGGAGGGCTGGAGACCCAGTACTTC
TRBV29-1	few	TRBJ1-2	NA	CSVVGSSRGYTF	TGCAGCGTTGTAGGTTCCTCTAGGGGCTACACCTTC
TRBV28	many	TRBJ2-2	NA	CATIRGRATGELFF	TGTGCCACGATAAGAGGGCGTGCCACCGGGGAGCTGTTTTTT
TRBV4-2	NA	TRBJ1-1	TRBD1	CASSQEPTGLTSTEACF	TGTGCCAGCAGCCAAGAACCGACAGGGCTCACGAGCACTGAAGCTTGCTTT
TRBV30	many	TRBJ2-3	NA	CAWRIETPTTDTQYF	TGTGCCTGGAGAATCGAGACCCCAACCACAGATACGCAGTATTTT
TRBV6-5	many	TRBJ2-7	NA	CASSYSVRSYEQYF	TGTGCCAGCAGTTACTCGGTCAGGAGTTACGAGCAGTACTTC
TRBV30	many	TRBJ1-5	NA	CAWSVYDQPQHF	TGTGCCTGGAGTGTATACGATCAGCCCCAGCATTTT
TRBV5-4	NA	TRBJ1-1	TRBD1	CAFEDRVSTEAFF	TGTGCCTTTGAGGACAGGGTCAGCACTGAAGCTTTCTTT
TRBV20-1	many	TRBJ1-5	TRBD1	CSARTGRQPQHF	TGCAGTGCTCGGACAGGGAGACAGCCCCAGCATTTT
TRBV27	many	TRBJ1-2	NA	CASSFSPATYGYTF	TGTGCCAGCAGTTTCAGCCCAGCCACATATGGCTACACCTTC
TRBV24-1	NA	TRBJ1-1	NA	CATRGGADTEAFF	TGTGCCACCCGGGGGGGCGCAGACACTGAAGCTTTCTTT
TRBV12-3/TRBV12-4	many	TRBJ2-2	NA	CASRRVGELFF	TGTGCCAGCAGGCGGGTCGGGGAGCTGTTTTTT
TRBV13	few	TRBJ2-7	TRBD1	CASSLRTGIDEQYF	TGTGCCAGCAGCCTAAGGACAGGGATCGACGAGCAGTACTTC
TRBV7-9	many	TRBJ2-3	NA	CASSKQGATDTQYF	TGTGCCAGCAGCAAACAGGGAGCGACAGATACGCAGTATTTT
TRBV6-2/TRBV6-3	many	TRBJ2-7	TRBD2	CATSGPGLAGRYEQYF	TGTGCCACCTCTGGACCGGGACTAGCGGGACGCTACGAGCAGTACTTC
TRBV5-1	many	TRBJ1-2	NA	CASSMDIDYGYTF	TGCGCCAGCAGCATGGACATTGACTATGGCTACACCTTC
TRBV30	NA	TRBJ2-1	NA	CAWSGEGINNEQFF	TGTGCCTGGAGTGGAGAGGGGATTAACAATGAGCAGTTCTTC
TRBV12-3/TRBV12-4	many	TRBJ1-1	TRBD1	CASSSQGGGTEAFF	TGTGCCAGCAGCTCACAGGGGGGTGGCACTGAAGCTTTCTTT
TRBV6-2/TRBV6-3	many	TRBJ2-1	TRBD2	CASSYATSGPQGNEQFF	TGTGCCAGCAGTTACGCGACTAGCGGGCCCCAGGGGAATGAGCAGTTCTTC
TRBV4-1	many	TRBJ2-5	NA	CASSQDAGRSETQYF	TGCGCCAGCAGCCAAGATGCGGGGAGGTCAGAGACCCAGTACTTC
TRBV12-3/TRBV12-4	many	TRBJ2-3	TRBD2	CASSPGRGGGTDTQYF	TGTGCCAGCAGTCCGGGTAGGGGAGGGGGCACAGATACGCAGTATTTT
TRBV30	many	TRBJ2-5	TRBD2	CAWSVGLAEETQYF	TGTGCCTGGAGTGTCGGACTAGCGGAAGAGACCCAGTACTTC
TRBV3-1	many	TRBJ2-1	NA	CASSQEGLNSYNEQFF	TGTGCCAGCAGCCAAGAGGGACTCAACTCCTACAATGAGCAGTTCTTC
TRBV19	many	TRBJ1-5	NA	CASSLEFNQPQHF	TGTGCCAGTAGTTTAGAGTTCAATCAGCCCCAGCATTTT
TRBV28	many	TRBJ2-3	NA	CASSPPGVTDTQYF	TGTGCCAGCAGTCCCCCCGGGGTAACAGATACGCAGTATTTT
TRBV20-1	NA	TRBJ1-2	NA	CSAGGTGRPYGYTF	TGCAGTGCTGGGGGGACGGGGCGTCCCTATGGCTACACCTTC
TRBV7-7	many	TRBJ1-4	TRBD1	CASSLGQGWVNEKLFF	TGTGCTAGCAGCTTGGGACAGGGGTGGGTTAATGAAAAACTGTTTTTT
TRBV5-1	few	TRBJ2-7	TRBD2	CASSLWSSGSYEQYF	TGCGCCAGCAGCTTGTGGTCTAGCGGCTCCTACGAGCAGTACTTC
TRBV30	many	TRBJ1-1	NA	CAWKGQAATEAFF	TGTGCCTGGAAAGGGCAGGCGGCCACTGAAGCTTTCTTT
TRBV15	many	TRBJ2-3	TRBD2	CATSSRLADTDTQYF	TGTGCCACCAGCAGCCGACTAGCGGACACAGATACGCAGTATTTT
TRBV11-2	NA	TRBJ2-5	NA	CASADSQETQYF	TGTGCCAGCGCGGACAGCCAAGAGACCCAGTACTTC
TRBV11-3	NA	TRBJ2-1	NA	CASSFGGLASNEQLF	TGTGCCAGCAGCTTCGGGGGACTCGCGTCCAATGAGCAGCTCTTC
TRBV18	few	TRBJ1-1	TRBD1	CASSPGQGVRYTEAFF	TGTGCCAGCTCACCTGGCCAGGGGGTAAGGTACACTGAAGCTTTCTTT
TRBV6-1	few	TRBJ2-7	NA	CASQDSVRYEQYF	TGTGCCAGCCAGGACAGCGTTCGTTACGAGCAGTACTTC
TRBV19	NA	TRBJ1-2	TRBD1	CASSTRQGLNYGYTF	TGTGCCAGTAGTACGCGACAGGGACTTAACTATGGCTACACCTTC
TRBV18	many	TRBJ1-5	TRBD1	CASSHDREWDQPQHF	TGTGCCAGCTCGCATGACAGGGAATGGGATCAGCCCCAGCATTTT
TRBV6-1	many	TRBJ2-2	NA	CASCRTLRGGELFF	TGTGCCAGCTGCAGGACCCTCCGGGGCGGGGAGCTGTTTTTT
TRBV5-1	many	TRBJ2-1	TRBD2	CASSLGRGGYNEQFF	TGCGCCAGCAGCTTGGGCCGCGGGGGCTACAATGAGCAGTTCTTC
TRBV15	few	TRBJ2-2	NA	CATSRGGSGELFF	TGTGCCACCAGCAGAGGAGGGAGCGGGGAGCTGTTTTTT
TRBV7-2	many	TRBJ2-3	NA	CASSWSQNTQYF	TGTGCCAGCAGCTGGTCTCAGAATACGCAGTATTTT
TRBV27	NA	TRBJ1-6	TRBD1	CASSPRDRGNSPLHF	TGTGCCAGCAGTCCACGGGACAGGGGTAATTCACCCCTCCACTTT
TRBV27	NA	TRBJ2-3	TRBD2	CASSGGTSGRTTDTQYF	TGTGCCAGCAGTGGGGGGACTAGCGGGAGGACCACAGATACGCAGTATTTT
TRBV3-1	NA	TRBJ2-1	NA	CASSLTKERPGNEQFF	TGTGCCAGCAGCCTCACCAAGGAGAGGCCCGGCAATGAGCAGTTCTTC
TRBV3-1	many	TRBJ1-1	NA	CASTQGKSEAFF	TGTGCCAGCACCCAAGGGAAGTCCGAAGCTTTCTTT